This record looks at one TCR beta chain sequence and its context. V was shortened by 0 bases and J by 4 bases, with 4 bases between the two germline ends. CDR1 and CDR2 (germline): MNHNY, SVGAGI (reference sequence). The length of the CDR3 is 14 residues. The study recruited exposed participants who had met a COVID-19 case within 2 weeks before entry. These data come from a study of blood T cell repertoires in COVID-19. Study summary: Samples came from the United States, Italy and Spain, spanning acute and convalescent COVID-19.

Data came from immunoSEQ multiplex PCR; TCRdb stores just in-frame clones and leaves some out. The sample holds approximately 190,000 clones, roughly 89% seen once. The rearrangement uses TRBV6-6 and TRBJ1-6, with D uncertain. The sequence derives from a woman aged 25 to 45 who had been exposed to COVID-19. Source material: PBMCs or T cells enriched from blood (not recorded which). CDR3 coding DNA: TGTGCCAGCAGTTACTCCCGGTATAATTCACCCCTCCACTTT. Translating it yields CASSYSRYNSPLHF.